This T cell receptor (beta chain) appears in the sequencing data of a study of shared clonotypes between healthy human individuals. This clone has only a few counts. Trimming cost V 2 bases and J 3 bases, with 10 bases left between them. CDR1 is MNHNS, CDR2 SASEGT, per germline. The CDR3 is 14 residues long. Here immunoSEQ multiplex PCR was the method, and the copy in TCRdb shows in-frame clones only, minus some. The table lists more than 2,000,000 clones, more than 80% of them singletons, with roughly 0.14% in the top ten. It was into CD45RA+ naive and CD45RA-negative memory subsets that the CD4+ cells were split.

Sequencing input: naive CD4+ T cells sorted from blood. The sample's subset: CD45RA+ positively selected. The TCR sequence derives from a man aged 18 to 35 in good health. This chain links TRBV6-1 with TRBJ1-1; no reliable D call. The CDR3 protein is CASSEWLSDTEAFF. CDR3 nucleotide sequence: TGTGCCAGCAGTGAATGGTTGTCGGACACTGAAGCTTTCTTT.